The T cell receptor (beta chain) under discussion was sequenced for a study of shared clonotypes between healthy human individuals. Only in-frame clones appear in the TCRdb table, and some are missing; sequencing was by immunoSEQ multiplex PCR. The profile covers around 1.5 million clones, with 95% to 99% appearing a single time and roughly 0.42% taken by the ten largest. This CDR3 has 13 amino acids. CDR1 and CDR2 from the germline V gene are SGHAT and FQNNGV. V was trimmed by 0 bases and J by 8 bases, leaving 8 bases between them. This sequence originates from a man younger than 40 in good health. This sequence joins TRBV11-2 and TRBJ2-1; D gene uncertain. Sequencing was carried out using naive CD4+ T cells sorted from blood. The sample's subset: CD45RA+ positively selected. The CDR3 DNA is TGTGCCAGCAGCTTAGATCATGGCGATGAGCAGTTCTTC. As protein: CASSLDHGDEQFF.